The 2 T cell receptor beta chains in this list originate from one sample, sequenced in a study of T cell clones after liver transplantation (dated 2019 in TCRdb). The library was built by means of the immunoSEQ multiplex PCR assay. The source is immuneACCESS, and TCRdb retained only in-frame sequences with V and J called. Part of the clones is not carried over; for the studies checked, unresolved V genes explain less than half of this, and the remainder is unexplained. In all, the sample holds about 53,000 clones, and roughly 84% of those were seen once. The ten largest clones capture over 7% of the sample. The time point label for this specimen denotes: pre-transplant. The material was CD4+ T cells from blood, obtained before liver transplant. The receptors were sampled from a human donor who received a liver transplant.

This rearrangement joins TRBV4-3 to TRBJ2-1, with 7 bases fitting TRBD1. The CDR3 extends over 16 amino acids. J lost 5 bases, V lost 1 base, and 8 bases had no gene match. Per the germline V gene, CDR1 is LGHNA and CDR2 is YSLEER. The CDR3 region is CASSQVRTGRDNEQFF. CDR3 DNA sequence: TGCGCCAGCAGCCAAGTCCGGACAGGCAGAGACAATGAGCAGTTCTTC.

Here the CDR3 DNA reads TGTGCCAGCAGTTTATTCCGGGACAGAGACTACGAGCAGTACTTC. This encodes CASSLFRDRDYEQYF. This chain links TRBV27 with TRBJ2-7, with 7 bases lining up with TRBD1. Germline-derived CDR1 and CDR2 are MNHEY and SMNVEV (reference sequence). The trim removed 1 base at V and 3 bases at J, leaving 6 bases unmatched. CDR3 size: 15 residues.